Here is one TCR beta chain with its context. The protocol was immunoSEQ multiplex PCR, while the TCRdb copy is restricted to in-frame clones and leaves out a portion. This sample has around 99,000 clones, with around nine tenths found just once. This sample is drawn from a study of T cell responses to AZD1222 COVID-19 vaccine. Germline V gene data show CDR1 as SGHAT and CDR2 as FQNNGV. This CDR3 comprises 16 residues. V was clipped by 1 base and J by 4 bases, with 16 bases between them. The TCR was taken from an adult in good health. The starting material was peripheral blood, obtained on day 0 of AZD1222 vaccination. The J gene is TRBJ1-2, the V gene TRBV11-2; TRBD1 might be the D (5 bases). The CDR3 loop is CASSLATRGAIYGYTF. CDR3 DNA sequence: TGTGCCAGCAGCTTAGCAACCCGAGGGGCTATCTATGGCTACACCTTC.